Below are 31 T cell receptor beta chains sequenced from a single sample in a study of blood T cell repertoires in COVID-19. The protocol was immunoSEQ multiplex PCR, while the TCRdb copy is restricted to in-frame clones and leaves out a portion. The data hold 160,000 or so clones, with around nine tenths observed a single time. The material sequenced was peripheral blood. The origin of the receptors is a woman in her seventies with acute or convalescent COVID-19.

V gene TRBV7-9 combines with J gene TRBJ2-6, with D maybe TRBD2 (5 bases). Between the trimmed V and J ends, which lost 4 bases and 2 bases, there was a span of 12 bases. Germline CDR1 SEHNR, CDR2 FQNEAQ (reference sequence). CDR3 size: 16 residues. CDR3 residues: CASSSRVAAGANVLTF. CDR3 DNA sequence: TGTGCCAGCAGCTCGAGGGTGGCAGCTGGGGCCAACGTCCTGACTTTC.

The rearrangement joins TRBV7-9 to TRBJ1-1, with TRBD1 matching over 10 bases. The CDR3 length is 15 residues. The V and J ends lost 1 base and 6 bases, in that order; junction bases with no gene match: 5. Germline V gene sequence: CDR1 SEHNR, CDR2 FQNEAQ (reference sequence). The DNA of the CDR3 is TGTGCCAGCAGCTTAGGCGACAGGGGGCAATCTGAAGCTTTCTTT. Protein sequence: CASSLGDRGQSEAFF.

The chain is built from TRBV15 and TRBJ2-1, with TRBD2 matching 15 bases. The CDR3 is 19 amino acids. The ends lost 1 base at V and 7 bases at J; junction bases unmatched: 11. Germline CDR1 is LNHNV and CDR2 is YYDKDF (reference sequence). CDR3 amino acids: CATSRVSGTSGGRGNEQFF. The CDR3 region has the DNA TGTGCCACCAGCAGAGTTTCAGGGACTAGCGGGGGGCGGGGAAATGAGCAGTTCTTC.

This chain uses TRBV23-1 with TRBJ2-7, with no clear D. TRBV23-1 is recorded as an ORF, its role being uncertain. This CDR3 has 18 amino acids. V lost 0 bases, J lost 0 bases, and 18 bases lay in between. CDR3 sequence reads: CASSQSGILRLISYEQYF. The DNA for the CDR3 is TGCGCCAGCAGTCAATCGGGCATCCTTCGTCTGATCTCCTACGAGCAGTACTTC.

This clone was seen only a few times. J is TRBJ2-1 and V is TRBV3-1 (or the pseudogene TRBV3-2), with 14 nucleotides matching TRBD2. This CDR3 has 15 residues. Unmatched junction bases numbered 1, after V lost 3 bases and J lost 6 bases. Germline-derived CDR1 and CDR2 are LGHDT and YNNKEL (reference sequence). The CDR3 bases are TGTGCCAGCAGCCAGACTAGCGGGGGGGTCAATGAGCAGTTCTTC. Translated, it gives CASSQTSGGVNEQFF.

The rearrangement uses TRBV7-2 and TRBJ1-2, with 7 bases that match TRBD1. V shed 6 bases, J shed 7 bases, and the junction held 8 bases outside the gene matches. Per the germline V gene, CDR1 is SGHTA and CDR2 is FQGNSA. The length of the CDR3 is 13 residues. CDR3: CASRDRSGSGYTF. The DNA of the CDR3 is TGTGCCAGCAGGGACAGGTCTGGTAGTGGCTACACCTTC.

This clone was observed a handful of times. The gene calls are TRBV6-2 or TRBV6-3 and TRBJ1-1; D unclear. The CDR3 consists of 16 residues. V shed 2 bases and J shed 4 bases, with 17 bases lying between them. Germline values: CDR1 MNHEY, CDR2 SVGEGT. The CDR3 reads CASSYLPTGRGTEAFF. The CDR3 region has the DNA TGTGCCAGCAGTTACCTTCCGACCGGACGGGGCACTGAAGCTTTCTTT.

The chain's CDR3 is CASTLAGGSDTQYF. CDR3 DNA: TGTGCCAGTACTCTAGCGGGGGGGTCTGATACGCAGTATTTT. The chain recombines TRBV7-2 with TRBJ2-3, with 12 bases that match TRBD2. The CDR3 runs 14 residues. Germline V gene lookup returns CDR1 SGHTA and CDR2 FQGNSA. V lost 9 bases, J lost 6 bases, and 7 bases stayed unmatched.

V usage is TRBV6-5 and J usage is TRBJ1-2; D is undetermined. The germline gives CDR1 MNHEY, CDR2 SVGAGI. The CDR3 contains 14 residues. V lost 0 bases and J lost 8, with 13 bases in between. CDR3 DNA sequence: TGTGCCAGCAGTTACTCGAAGGACTCGGGCGGCTACACCTTC. Protein: CASSYSKDSGGYTF.

Note on this clone: One end of the junction is discordant with germline, which a read error may explain. This chain connects TRBV7-7 to TRBJ1-1; TRBD1 might be the D (6 bases). The CDR3 spans 13 residues. Germline CDR1 reads SSHAT; CDR2 reads FNYEAQ (reference sequence). CDR3 in amino acids: CASSQGGGTEAFF. The CDR3 coding sequence is TGTGCTAGCAGCCAAGGGGGAGGGACTGAAGCTTTCTTT.

DNA of the CDR3: TGTGCCAGCAGTCTTACTAGCGGGGGCTATGAGCAGTTCTTC. It encodes CASSLTSGGYEQFF. The chain is built from TRBV4-2 and TRBJ2-1, with 11 bases lining up with TRBD2. V lost 6 bases, J lost 8 bases, and 6 bases stayed unmatched. Germline loops: CDR1 LGHNA, CDR2 YNFKEQ. This CDR3 spans 14 amino acids.

The rearrangement uses TRBV4-3 and TRBJ1-2, with TRBD1 identical over 11 bases. The CDR3 is 15 residues long. Losses at the gene ends were 1 base for V and 4 bases for J; bases not matched to a gene: 2. Germline assignment: CDR1 LGHNA and CDR2 YSLEER. CDR3 DNA sequence: TGCGCCAGCAGCCAAGGGACAGGGGGCACCTATGGCTACACCTTC. It translates to CASSQGTGGTYGYTF.

The rearrangement uses TRBV6-2 or TRBV6-3 and TRBJ2-7, with 10 nucleotides matching TRBD2. The CDR3 is made up of 15 amino acids. The V segment lost 4 bases and the J segment 4 bases; nucleotides outside the gene matches: 7. Germline V gene lookup returns CDR1 MNHEY and CDR2 SVGEGT. The CDR3, as DNA: TGTGCCAGCAGTTCCCAAGCGGGGGGGCCGTACGAGCAGTACGTC. Protein sequence: CASSSQAGGPYEQYV.

Only a few counts were recorded for this clone. The rearrangement joins TRBV4-3 to TRBJ1-1; 9 nucleotides line up with TRBD1. V was clipped by 3 bases and J by 4 bases; unmatched bases: 9. Germline-derived CDR1 and CDR2 are LGHNA and YSLEER. CDR3 length: 16 amino acids. This CDR3 reads CASSQSWDRDGTEAFF. For the CDR3, the DNA is TGCGCCAGCAGCCAGTCGTGGGACAGGGACGGCACTGAAGCTTTCTTT.

This sequence joins TRBV11-2 and TRBJ1-6, with D tentatively TRBD1 (5 bases). Per germline, CDR1 SGHAT and CDR2 FQNNGV. This CDR3 contains 15 residues. Trimming left V 2 bases short and J 7 bases short, with 12 bases between. The CDR3 DNA follows: TGTGCCAGCAGCTTACGAGACAGAGGAAATTCACCCCTCCACTTT. As protein: CASSLRDRGNSPLHF.

The rearrangement joins TRBV2 to TRBJ1-1, with 8 bases lining up with TRBD1. This CDR3 has 18 amino acids. The germline V gene has CDR1 SNHLY and CDR2 FYNNEI. V lost 6 bases to trimming and J lost 0 bases; unmatched junction nucleotides: 15. DNA for the CDR3: TGTGCCAGCAGGAGGAGGGCCGGACAGGGTATCTTGAACACTGAAGCTTTCTTT. This encodes CASRRRAGQGILNTEAFF.

The chain is built from TRBV28 and TRBJ2-3, with a tentative D call TRBD1 (5 bases). The V end was cut by 6 bases, the J end by 0 bases, with 10 bases between. The CDR3 covers 14 residues. The germline V gene has CDR1 MDHEN and CDR2 SYDVKM. The CDR3 DNA is TGTGCCAGCAGCCTCCAGGGTAGCACAGATACGCAGTATTTT. It is translated as CASSLQGSTDTQYF.

V gene TRBV10-3 combines with J gene TRBJ1-5; D is perhaps TRBD1 (6 bases). The germline CDR1 and CDR2 sequences are ENHRY and SYGVKD. Trimming removed 0 bases from V and 11 bases from J, with 17 bases in between. The CDR3 length is 15 residues. In nucleotides, the CDR3 is TGTGCCATCAGTGAGTCGACGGCTACAGGGAGGGCCCAGCATTTT. It encodes CAISESTATGRAQHF.

The V and J genes are TRBV2 and TRBJ1-1; 7 nucleotides agree with TRBD1. The CDR3 runs 13 residues. The trim removed 5 bases at V and 3 bases at J, leaving 3 bases unmatched. The germline V gene has CDR1 SNHLY and CDR2 FYNNEI. The CDR3 spells CASSQDRYTEAFF. The CDR3 nucleotides are TGTGCCAGCAGTCAGGACAGGTACACTGAAGCTTTCTTT.

This chain joins TRBV19 and TRBJ1-1; no clear D. Germline assignment: CDR1 LNHDA and CDR2 SQIVND (reference sequence). The V end was cut by 6 bases, the J end by 4 bases, with 12 bases between. CDR3 length: 13 amino acids. The chain's CDR3 is CASSRIEFTEAFF. The CDR3 DNA reads as TGTGCCAGTAGCAGGATAGAGTTCACTGAAGCTTTCTTT.

V is TRBV7-3 and J is TRBJ1-6; TRBD1 might be the D (5 bases). Germline CDR1 SGHTA, CDR2 FQGTGA. The CDR3 is 15 residues long. V lost 5 bases and J 8 bases, leaving 16 bases between the germline ends. Here the CDR3 reads CASSATRDDYSPLHF. CDR3 DNA: TGTGCCAGCAGCGCAACCAGGGATGATTATTCACCCCTCCACTTT.

This clone showed up just once. This rearrangement joins TRBV11-2 to TRBJ2-5, with 7 bases that match TRBD1. The CDR3 runs 14 residues. Germline CDR1 reads SGHAT; CDR2 reads FQNNGV. Trimming removed 5 bases from V and 5 bases from J; junction bases left unmatched: 8. The CDR3 protein is CASSASGGWETQYF. DNA for the CDR3: TGTGCCAGCAGCGCATCAGGGGGTTGGGAGACCCAGTACTTC.

The rearrangement uses TRBV20-1 and TRBJ2-3; the D is unclear. Germline V gene lookup returns CDR1 DFQATT and CDR2 SNEGSKA (reference sequence). CDR3 size: 11 residues. The V end was cut by 5 bases, the J end by 4 bases, with 7 bases between. The CDR3 reads CSAPWPDTQYF. The CDR3 bases are TGCAGTGCTCCCTGGCCAGATACGCAGTATTTT.

The gene calls are TRBV29-1 and TRBJ2-5; 7 nucleotides align to TRBD1. CDR3 length equals 15 residues. The J segment lost 1 base and the V segment lost 0 bases, leaving 5 bases of the junction unmatched. Germline CDR1 SQVTM, CDR2 ANQGSEA. The DNA for the CDR3 is TGCAGCGTTGAAGAGGACAGGATCCTCCAAGAGACCCAGTACTTC. Residues: CSVEEDRILQETQYF.

The rearrangement uses TRBV21-1 and TRBJ2-7; TRBD2, the table's D call, lacks a check against the DNA. TRBV21-1 corresponds to a pseudogene. The CDR3 length is 16 residues. The CDR3 region is CASSTFSGGDPNEQYV. The CDR3 DNA is TGTGCCAGCAGCACCTTTAGCGGGGGGGACCCTAACGAGCAGTACGTC.

The CDR3 loop reads CASSPLLRGLFNEQYV. The CDR3 coding sequence is TGTGCCAGCAGCCCTTTATTGCGGGGGCTGTTCAACGAGCAGTACGTC. The genes are TRBV7-8 and TRBJ2-7, with D possibly matching TRBD2 (7 bases). The germline V gene has CDR1 SGHVS and CDR2 FQNEAQ. V dropped 5 bases and J dropped 5 bases, with 22 bases sitting between them. The CDR3 totals 16 residues.

This clone was picked up one time. The CDR3 loop is CASSVGGRFVSGNTIYF. The CDR3 DNA follows: TGTGCCAGCAGCGTCGGGGGGCGGTTTGTTTCTGGAAACACCATATATTTT. The J gene is TRBJ1-3, the V gene TRBV9, with D possibly TRBD1 on 6 matching bases. CDR1 and CDR2 from the germline V gene are SGDLS and YYNGEE. The V gene lost 2 bases and the J gene lost 1 base, with 16 bases spanning the gap. The CDR3 contains 17 residues.

The chain is built from TRBV5-4 and TRBJ1-6; 7 bases fit TRBD1. This CDR3 region has 14 residues. J gave up 8 bases and V 0 bases, and 2 bases lay outside the gene matches. CDR1 and CDR2 from the germline V gene are SGHNT and YYREEE (reference sequence). The CDR3 nucleotides read TGTGCCAGCAGCTTGGACAGGGGTGATTCACCCCTCCACTTT. It yields the protein CASSLDRGDSPLHF.

V is TRBV4-3 and J is TRBJ2-2, with D uncertain. The CDR3 has 15 amino acids. Between the trimmed V and J ends, which lost 0 bases and 3 bases, there was a span of 8 bases. Germline CDR1 reads LGHNA; CDR2 reads YSLEER. The CDR3 DNA reads as TGCGCCAGCAGCCAAGATTGGTCAGACACCGGGGAGCTGTTTTTT. Translating it yields CASSQDWSDTGELFF.

The chain combines TRBV10-1 with TRBJ2-2, with 8 bases identical to TRBD2. With V trimmed by 6 bases and J by 0 bases, 3 bases remained unmatched. The CDR3 is 15 residues long. The germline CDR1 and CDR2 sequences are WNHNN and SYGVQD (reference sequence). The CDR3 protein is CASSRGGPNTGELFF. The CDR3 DNA sequence: TGCGCCAGCAGCCGCGGGGGGCCGAACACCGGGGAGCTGTTTTTT.

The chain employs TRBV10-3 and TRBJ1-5, with 9 bases matching TRBD1. V shed 0 bases and J 6 bases; nucleotides not matched to a gene: 0. Looked up from germline, CDR1 is ENHRY and CDR2 is SYGVKD. CDR3 size: 14 residues. For the CDR3, the DNA is TGTGCCATCAGTGAGTCGACAGGGGGTCAGCCCCAGCATTTT. It is translated as CAISESTGGQPQHF.